This T cell receptor (beta chain) was identified during a study of human thymus T cells. Overall study results and limits: It looked as if thymic and blood repertoires used V and J genes in a biased way.

Produced via immunoSEQ multiplex PCR; TCRdb's table is partial and in-frame only. The sample yields more than 45,000 clones, approximately 95% seen once. Each of the donors was a healthy Finnish infant who was undergoing open corrective cardiac surgery for congenital heart defects. Only four of the eight donors provided an approximately 0.45-1 mL blood sample. Blood DNA came from all available leukocytes, not a fixed cell number. On this clone itself: Its antigen is undetermined.

J lost 6 bases, V lost 2 bases, and 5 bases had no gene match. Germline CDR1 is ENHRY and CDR2 is SYGVKD. The CDR3 length is 14 residues. The sequencing sample was made of blood. The chain is built from TRBV10-3 and TRBJ2-7, with 9 bases fitting TRBD1. The clonotype was recovered from a boy under three years old with a congenital heart defect but otherwise immunologically healthy. CDR3 loop: CAISEPDRGSEQYF. The CDR3 bases are TGTGCCATCAGTGAGCCGGACAGGGGCTCCGAGCAGTACTTC.